The 15 T cell receptor beta chains presented below share a single source sample, sequenced in a study of shared clonotypes between healthy human individuals. CD45RO-negative cells were positively selected for CCR7, leaving out terminally differentiated effector memory CD45RA+ cells. Assay: immunoSEQ multiplex PCR; the TCRdb copy retains only in-frame clones and omits some. The data contain about 700,000 clones, 92% of them singletons. Sequenced: naive CD8+ T cells sorted from blood. These receptors were obtained from a man aged 25-45 years in good health.

The chain couples TRBV28 to TRBJ2-7; a weak D match, TRBD1 (6 bases). Germline CDR1 and CDR2: MDHEN and SYDVKM. With 3 bases removed from V and 2 bases from J, the gap between germline ends came to 14 bases. The length of the CDR3 is 15 residues. CDR3 sequence reads: CASSFTPGVAYEQYF. As DNA, the CDR3 is TGTGCCAGCAGTTTTACGCCAGGGGTGGCCTACGAGCAGTACTTC.

V and J are TRBV29-1 and TRBJ2-7; no reliable D call. This CDR3 has 12 residues. The germline V gene has CDR1 SQVTM and CDR2 ANQGSEA. Deletions cut 3 bases from V and 5 bases from J, with 11 bases between. CDR3 sequence (DNA): TGCAGCGTTGAGTCCAGGTCCCACGAGCAGTACTTC. This sequence encodes CSVESRSHEQYF.

The chain carries TRBV12-2 and TRBJ2-7; the listed D gene, TRBD1, was not tested against the DNA. TRBV12-2 is annotated as a pseudogene. CDR3 length: 15 amino acids. CDR3: CASRLATGIGSEQYF. As DNA, the CDR3 is TGTGCAAGTCGCTTAGCAACAGGGATTGGGTCCGAGCAGTACTTC.

The chain employs TRBV15 and TRBJ2-2, with 9 bases identical to TRBD2. With 5 bases clipped from V and 7 bases from J, the junction kept 8 bases outside the gene matches. The length of the CDR3 is 15 residues. Germline V lookup: CDR1 LNHNV, CDR2 YYDKDF (reference sequence). The CDR3 DNA is TGTGCCACCAGCGGGCGGGAGGGCCGTAGCGGGGAGCTGTTTTTT. Amino acids: CATSGREGRSGELFF. Complete variable domain (other parts from reference TRBV15 and TRBJ2-2): DAMVIQNPRYQVTQFGKPVTLSCSQTLNHNVMYWYQQKSSQAPKLLFHYYDKDFNNEADTPDNFQSRRPNTSFCFLDIRSPGLGDTAMYLCATSGREGRSGELFFGEGSRLTVL.

This chain connects TRBV7-6 to TRBJ1-4; a possible D gene is TRBD1 (5 bases). The V gene lost 5 bases and the J gene lost 5 bases, with 15 bases spanning the gap. Looked up from germline, CDR1 is SGHVS and CDR2 is FNYEAQ. The CDR3 runs to 15 residues. In DNA, the CDR3 is TGTGCCAGCAGCGGAAGCACAGGAGAGAATGAAAAACTGTTTTTT. As protein: CASSGSTGENEKLFF.

The rearrangement uses TRBV5-5 and TRBJ2-1, with a weak D call TRBD2 (6 bases). This CDR3 is built from 16 residues. Trimming took 3 bases from V and 0 from J, leaving 13 bases between them. CDR1 SGHKS and CDR2 YYEKEE come from the germline V gene (reference sequence). CDR3: CASSWWTTTSYNEQFF. CDR3 nucleotide sequence: TGTGCCAGCAGCTGGTGGACTACAACCTCCTACAATGAGCAGTTCTTC.

The chain recombines TRBV7-6 with TRBJ1-4, with TRBD1 matching 8 bases. Looked up from germline, CDR1 is SGHVS and CDR2 is FNYEAQ. The ends lost 5 bases at V and 7 bases at J; junction bases unmatched: 3. CDR3 length equals 13 residues. This CDR3 reads CASSRTGLEKLFF. CDR3 DNA sequence: TGTGCCAGCAGCCGGACAGGGCTTGAAAAACTGTTTTTT.

This chain links TRBV2 with TRBJ2-3; D unresolved. The CDR3 runs 16 residues. Deletions cut 0 bases from V and 0 bases from J, with 10 bases between. Germline V gives CDR1 SNHLY, CDR2 FYNNEI. CDR3 in DNA: TGTGCCAGCAGTGAAGCTCCTATCCCTAGCACAGATACGCAGTATTTT. This encodes CASSEAPIPSTDTQYF.

The chain recombines TRBV4-1 with TRBJ2-1, with 7 bases that match TRBD1. Germline V gene sequence: CDR1 MGHRA, CDR2 YSYEKL. This CDR3 comprises 16 residues. V lost 3 bases to trimming and J lost 6 bases; unmatched junction nucleotides: 11. CDR3 sequence (DNA): TGCGCCAGCAGCCAGTTTCCAGGGGGTGGGGGCAATGAGCAGTTCTTC. It encodes CASSQFPGGGGNEQFF.

The V gene is TRBV7-9, the J gene TRBJ1-3; D ambiguous. Trimming pared 0 bases from V and 14 bases from J, leaving 14 bases between. The CDR3 spans 13 residues. The germline CDR1 and CDR2 sequences are SEHNR and FQNEAQ (reference sequence). CDR3 sequence: CASSLAPLRALYF. CDR3 DNA sequence: TGTGCCAGCAGCTTAGCCCCTTTGAGGGCCCTATATTTT.

The chain has TRBV15 and TRBJ2-2, with 7 bases that match TRBD1. Germline V CDR1 and CDR2: LNHNV, YYDKDF (reference sequence). Losses at the gene ends were 1 base for V and 0 bases for J; bases not matched to a gene: 8. The CDR3 is made up of 18 amino acids. The CDR3 here is CATSRVRDRVTNTGELFF. Written as DNA, the CDR3 is TGTGCCACCAGCAGAGTTAGGGACAGAGTGACGAACACCGGGGAGCTGTTTTTT.

This rearrangement joins TRBV30 to TRBJ2-1; the D call may be TRBD1 or TRBD2 (5 bases each). V lost 0 bases and J lost 10, with 10 bases in between. This CDR3 is 12 amino acids long. Germline values: CDR1 GTSNPN, CDR2 SVGIG (reference sequence). The CDR3, as DNA: TGTGCCTGGAGTGTCCGGGGCTGGGAGCAGTTCTTC. It translates to CAWSVRGWEQFF.

The V and J genes are TRBV5-4 and TRBJ2-4; the D gene is possibly TRBD2 (5 bases). The germline gives CDR1 SGHNT, CDR2 YYREEE (reference sequence). CDR3 length: 12 amino acids. The V and J ends lost 2 bases and 7 bases respectively, with 7 bases between them. CDR3 sequence: CASSLGGNIQYF. The DNA for the CDR3 is TGTGCCAGCAGCTTAGGCGGGAACATTCAGTACTTC.

This sequence joins TRBV9 and TRBJ2-7; 9 nucleotides agree with TRBD1. Germline assignment: CDR1 SGDLS and CDR2 YYNGEE. CDR3 length: 14 residues. Unmatched junction bases numbered 7, after V lost 4 bases and J lost 5 bases. The CDR3 region is CASSPRTGAHEQYF. CDR3 nucleotides: TGTGCCAGCAGCCCCCGGACAGGGGCCCACGAGCAGTACTTC.

This clone was seen more than once but under ten times. The genes are TRBV4-1 and TRBJ2-1; D gene ambiguous. CDR1 is MGHRA and CDR2 is YSYEKL in the germline V gene. CDR3 size: 13 residues. V shed 0 bases and J shed 10 bases, with 10 bases lying between them. CDR3 residues: CASSQEYLVEQFF. Here the CDR3 DNA reads TGCGCCAGCAGCCAAGAGTATTTGGTCGAGCAGTTCTTC.